Listed here are 12 T cell receptor beta chains from one sample, sequenced in a study of cytomegalovirus exposure and HLA in healthy donors. The PCR employed 60 Vbeta primers together with 13 Jbeta primers. The data were produced by immunoSEQ multiplex PCR, yet TCRdb's version contains in-frame clones alone and is incomplete. The sample has roughly 200,000 clones; 85% to 90% are singletons. Input material: PBMCs. The receptors originated from a woman between 18 and 29 years old in good health and CMV-seronegative.

This chain links TRBV7-2 with TRBJ2-7; tentative D call: TRBD1 (5 bases). V was clipped by 5 bases and J by 3 bases, with 17 bases between them. Germline CDR1 and CDR2: SGHTA and FQGNSA. The CDR3 length is 15 residues. CDR3 sequence reads: CASSATRVQGYEQYF. The DNA of the CDR3 is TGTGCCAGCAGCGCAACCAGGGTCCAGGGCTACGAGCAGTACTTC.

This clone appeared a single time. The J gene is TRBJ2-1, the V gene TRBV7-2, with D possibly TRBD1 on 5 matching bases. V gave up 1 base and J gave up 6 bases, with 19 bases separating them. CDR3 length equals 17 residues. Germline V gene data show CDR1 as SGHTA and CDR2 as FQGNSA. The CDR3 loop is CASSLVSGQGPSNEQFF. DNA of the CDR3: TGTGCCAGCAGCTTAGTTTCTGGACAAGGACCCTCCAATGAGCAGTTCTTC.

This clone was observed once. V and J are TRBV2 and TRBJ1-2; 7 positions match TRBD1. CDR1 and CDR2 (germline): SNHLY, FYNNEI. The CDR3 is made up of 13 amino acids. The junction had 11 bases not matched to a gene; V was cut back by 8 bases and J by 8 bases. CDR3 in amino acids: CASFQQGRLGYTF. CDR3 sequence (DNA): TGTGCCAGCTTCCAACAGGGGAGACTCGGCTACACCTTC.

The chain has TRBV25-1 and TRBJ2-5; D may be TRBD1 (6 bases). Germline loops: CDR1 MGHDK, CDR2 SYGVNS. The V and J ends lost 6 bases and 7 bases respectively, with 27 bases between them. The CDR3 consists of 17 residues. The CDR3 region has the DNA TGTGCCAGCAGGGCAGACTTAGGACAGACAGGCAAGTGGACCCAGTACTTC. Translating gives CASRADLGQTGKWTQYF.

This clone was seen a few times. V is TRBV18 and J is TRBJ1-2, with TRBD1 matching over 10 bases. The germline V gene encodes CDR1 KGHSH and CDR2 LQKENI. After removal of 3 bases from V and 7 bases from J, the junction contained 5 bases not matched to a gene. The CDR3 is made up of 14 amino acids. The CDR3 bases are TGTGCCAGCTCACCTCGCAGGACAGGGGGTGGCTACACCTTC. Encoded protein: CASSPRRTGGGYTF.

The CDR3 nucleotides read TGTGCCAGCAGTGAAGGGGTCGGCGGGAGAAGGGACGAGCAGTACTTC. It is translated as CASSEGVGGRRDEQYF. The gene calls are TRBV6-1 and TRBJ2-7, with 7 bases identical to TRBD2. The germline V gene encodes CDR1 MNHNS and CDR2 SASEGT. This CDR3 comprises 16 residues. Losses at the gene ends were 1 base for V and 5 bases for J; bases not matched to a gene: 11.

The rearrangement links TRBV27 to TRBJ1-2, with D tentatively TRBD1 (6 bases). There are 17 residues in the CDR3. Germline V gene data show CDR1 as MNHEY and CDR2 as SMNVEV (reference sequence). Trimming pared 5 bases from V and 0 bases from J, leaving 19 bases between. The CDR3 region is CASSPGTIALANYGYTF. The DNA of the CDR3 is TGTGCCAGCAGTCCAGGGACAATCGCCCTAGCTAACTATGGCTACACCTTC.

This rearrangement joins TRBV5-1 to TRBJ2-3, with D hard to call. The CDR3 sequence is 16 residues long. CDR1 is SGHRS and CDR2 is YFSETQ in the germline V gene. With 0 bases removed from V and 0 bases from J, the gap between germline ends came to 11 bases. CDR3 sequence: CASSLDGGPSTDTQYF. The CDR3 DNA sequence: TGCGCCAGCAGCTTGGATGGCGGCCCTAGCACAGATACGCAGTATTTT. The full variable domain, with the rest looked up from reference TRBV5-1 and TRBJ2-3, is KAGVTQTPRYLIKTRGQQVTLSCSPISGHRSVSWYQQTPGQGLQFLFEYFSETQRNKGNFPGRFSGRQFSNSRSEMNVSTLELGDSALYLCASSLDGGPSTDTQYFGPGTRLTVL.

The chain links TRBV11-3 to TRBJ2-1, with D perhaps matching TRBD2 (5 bases). There are 13 residues in the CDR3. V was cut by 5 bases and J by 0 bases, with 5 bases left in between. CDR1 is SGHNT and CDR2 is YENEEA in the germline V gene. The CDR3 sequence: CASSGSSYNEQFF. The DNA of the CDR3 is TGTGCCAGCAGCGGGAGCTCCTACAATGAGCAGTTCTTC. Full variable domain (remainder filled in from reference TRBV11-3 and TRBJ2-1): EAGVVQSPRYKIIEKKQPVAFWCNPISGHNTLYWYLQNLGQGPELLIRYENEEAVDDSQLPKDRFSAERLKGVDSTLKIQPAELGDSAVYLCASSGSSYNEQFFGPGTRLTVL.

Only a few counts were recorded for this clone. The V call is TRBV7-9, the J call TRBJ2-7; TRBD1 matches at 8 bases. V gave up 6 bases and J gave up 5 bases; unmatched junction bases: 6. The CDR3 length is 13 residues. Per germline, CDR1 SEHNR and CDR2 FQNEAQ (reference sequence). The CDR3 sequence: CASRKPTGDEQYF. The CDR3 coding sequence is TGTGCCAGCAGGAAACCGACAGGGGACGAGCAGTACTTC.

The chain carries TRBV19 and TRBJ1-2; 11 bases align to TRBD1. Germline V gene sequence: CDR1 LNHDA, CDR2 SQIVND (reference sequence). This CDR3 is built from 18 residues. V shed 4 bases, J shed 3 bases, and the junction held 13 bases outside the gene matches. For the CDR3, the DNA is TGTGCCAGTAGTACCCCAGCCGGGACAGGGGGTAGTGACTATGGCTACACCTTC. Protein: CASSTPAGTGGSDYGYTF.

V and J are TRBV21-1 and TRBJ2-5; the table's D call of TRBD1 was not tested on the DNA. TRBV21-1 is given as a pseudogene. This CDR3 is 15 amino acids long. CDR3 residues: CASSTPTRGRETQYF. CDR3 sequence (DNA): TGTGCCAGCAGCACGCCGACCAGGGGGCGAGAGACCCAGTACTTC.